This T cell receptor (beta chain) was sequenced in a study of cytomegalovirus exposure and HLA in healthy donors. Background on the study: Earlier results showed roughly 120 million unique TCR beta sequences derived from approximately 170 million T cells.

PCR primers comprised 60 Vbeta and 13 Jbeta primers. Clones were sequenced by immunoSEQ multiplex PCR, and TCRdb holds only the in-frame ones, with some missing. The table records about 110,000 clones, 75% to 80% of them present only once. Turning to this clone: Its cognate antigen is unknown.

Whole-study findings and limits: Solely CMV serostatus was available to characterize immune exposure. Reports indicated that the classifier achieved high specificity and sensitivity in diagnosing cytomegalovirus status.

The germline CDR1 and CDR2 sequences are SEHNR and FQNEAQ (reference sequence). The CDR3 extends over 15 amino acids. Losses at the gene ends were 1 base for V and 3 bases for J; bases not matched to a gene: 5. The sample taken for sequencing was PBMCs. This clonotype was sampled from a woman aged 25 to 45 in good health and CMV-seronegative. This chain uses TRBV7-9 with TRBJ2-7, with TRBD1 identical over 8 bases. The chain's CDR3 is CASSLDGTGDYEQYF. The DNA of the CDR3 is TGTGCCAGCAGCTTAGATGGGACAGGCGACTACGAGCAGTACTTC.